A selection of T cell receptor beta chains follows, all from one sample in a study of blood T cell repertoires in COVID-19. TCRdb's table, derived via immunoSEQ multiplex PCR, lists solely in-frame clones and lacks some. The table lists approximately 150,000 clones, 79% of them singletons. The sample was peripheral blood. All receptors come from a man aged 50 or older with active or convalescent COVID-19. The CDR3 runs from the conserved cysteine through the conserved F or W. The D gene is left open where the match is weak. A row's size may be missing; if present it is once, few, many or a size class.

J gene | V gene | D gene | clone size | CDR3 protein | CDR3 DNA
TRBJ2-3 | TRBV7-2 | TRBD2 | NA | CASSRWAGGPPTQYF | TGTGCCAGCAGCCGTTGGGCGGGAGGGCCCCCTACGCAGTATTTT
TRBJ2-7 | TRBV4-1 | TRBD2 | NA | CASSRAGLADTYEQYF | TGCGCCAGCAGCCGCGCGGGACTAGCGGACACCTACGAGCAGTACTTC
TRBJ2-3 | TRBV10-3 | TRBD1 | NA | CAVRGLEDTQYF | TGTGCCGTCAGGGGGCTAGAAGATACGCAGTATTTT
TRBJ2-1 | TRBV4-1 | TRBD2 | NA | CASSRLAVGSYNEQFF | TGCGCCAGCAGCCGACTAGCGGTCGGCTCCTACAATGAGCAGTTCTTC
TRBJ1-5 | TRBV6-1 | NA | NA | CASSDVALEEPQHF | TGTGCCAGCAGTGATGTCGCCCTCGAGGAGCCCCAGCATTTT
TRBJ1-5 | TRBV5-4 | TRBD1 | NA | CASSFIPWGQSNQPQHF | TGTGCCAGCAGCTTTATCCCCTGGGGACAGAGCAATCAGCCCCAGCATTTT
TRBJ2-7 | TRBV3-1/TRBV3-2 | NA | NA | CASSQALTGHEQYF | TGTGCCAGCAGCCAAGCCCTCACAGGCCACGAGCAGTACTTC
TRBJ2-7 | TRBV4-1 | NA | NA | CASSQDSPSGEQYF | TGCGCCAGCAGCCAAGATTCCCCTTCCGGCGAGCAGTACTTC
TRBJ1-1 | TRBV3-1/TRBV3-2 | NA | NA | CASSPWGVEAFF | TGTGCCAGCAGCCCTTGGGGCGTTGAAGCTTTCTTT
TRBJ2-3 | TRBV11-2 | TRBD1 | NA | CASSFTQGTMDTQYF | TGTGCCAGCAGCTTCACACAGGGGACAATGGATACGCAGTATTTT
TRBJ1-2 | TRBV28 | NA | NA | CASNPQGFYGYTF | TGTGCCAGCAACCCCCAGGGATTTTATGGCTACACCTTC
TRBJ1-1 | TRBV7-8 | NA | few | CASSSWRGGGRGTEAFF | TGTGCCAGCAGCTCCTGGCGAGGAGGAGGGCGCGGGACTGAAGCTTTCTTT
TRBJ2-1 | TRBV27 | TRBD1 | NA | CASSSTGTGGYNEQFF | TGTGCCAGCAGTTCAACCGGGACAGGGGGCTACAATGAGCAGTTCTTC
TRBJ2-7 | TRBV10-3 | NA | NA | CAISGAGPPWVYEQYF | TGTGCCATCAGTGGGGCAGGTCCCCCTTGGGTTTACGAGCAGTACTTC
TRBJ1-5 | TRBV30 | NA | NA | CAWRGLGGNQPQHF | TGTGCCTGGAGAGGCCTCGGGGGTAATCAGCCCCAGCATTTT
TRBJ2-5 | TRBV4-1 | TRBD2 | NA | CASSQEELAGRETQYF | TGCGCCAGCAGCCAAGAGGAACTAGCGGGAAGGGAGACCCAGTACTTC
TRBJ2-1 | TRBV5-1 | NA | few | CASSGSNEQFF | TGCGCCAGCAGCGGTAGCAATGAGCAGTTCTTC
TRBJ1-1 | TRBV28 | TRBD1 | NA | CASSGTGGKTEAFF | TGTGCCAGCAGTGGGACAGGGGGGAAAACTGAAGCTTTCTTT
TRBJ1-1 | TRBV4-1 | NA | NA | CASSHGVGNTEAFF | TGCGCCAGCAGCCACGGGGTGGGGAACACTGAAGCTTTCTTT
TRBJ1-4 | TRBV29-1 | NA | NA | CSVAVPNEKLFF | TGCAGCGTGGCCGTCCCTAATGAAAAACTGTTTTTT
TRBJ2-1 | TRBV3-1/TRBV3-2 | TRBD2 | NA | CASSQDWGPGTSKLEQFF | TGTGCCAGCAGCCAAGATTGGGGACCCGGGACTAGCAAGCTTGAGCAGTTCTTC
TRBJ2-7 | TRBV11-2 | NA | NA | CASSLDRSGQLRNEQYF | TGTGCCAGCAGCTTAGATCGGTCTGGGCAACTTCGGAACGAGCAGTACTTC
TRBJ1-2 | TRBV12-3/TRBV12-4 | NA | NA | CASSLQGSGYTF | TGTGCCAGCAGTCTGCAGGGATCCGGCTACACCTTC
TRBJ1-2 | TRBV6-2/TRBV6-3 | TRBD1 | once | CASSYSGQGALGYTF | TGTGCCAGCAGTTACTCTGGACAGGGGGCCCTTGGCTACACCTTC
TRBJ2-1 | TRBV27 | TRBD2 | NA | CASTSSSGRAGYNEQFF | TGTGCCAGCACTAGTAGTAGCGGGAGGGCTGGTTACAATGAGCAGTTCTTC
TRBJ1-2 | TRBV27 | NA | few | CASSLYRSYYGYTF | TGTGCCAGCAGTTTATACAGGAGCTACTATGGCTACACCTTC
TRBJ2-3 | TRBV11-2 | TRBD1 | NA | CASSSQGAEDTQYF | TGTGCCAGCAGCTCACAGGGGGCTGAAGATACGCAGTATTTT
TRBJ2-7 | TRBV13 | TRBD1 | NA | CASNRGQGIYEQYF | TGTGCCAGCAACCGGGGACAGGGGATCTACGAGCAGTACTTC
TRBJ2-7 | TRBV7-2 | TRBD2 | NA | CASSSSSGRANEQYF | TGTGCCAGCAGCTCCTCTAGCGGGAGGGCCAACGAGCAGTACTTC
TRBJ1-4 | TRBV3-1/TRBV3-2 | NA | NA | CASSQALNEKLFF | TGTGCCAGCAGCCAAGCGTTAAATGAAAAACTGTTTTTT
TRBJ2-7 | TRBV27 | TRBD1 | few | CASTRRGQGAEQYF | TGTGCCAGCACCCGACGCGGACAGGGGGCCGAGCAGTACTTC
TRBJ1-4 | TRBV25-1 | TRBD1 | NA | CASRDRVLNEKLFF | TGTGCCAGCAGGGACAGGGTTCTTAATGAAAAACTGTTTTTT
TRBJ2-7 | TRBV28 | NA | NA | CASSSNRAYEQYF | TGTGCCAGCAGTAGTAACAGGGCCTACGAGCAGTACTTC
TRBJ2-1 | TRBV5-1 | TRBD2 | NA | CASSSSSGSNNEQFF | TGCGCCAGCAGCTCTAGTAGCGGGAGTAACAATGAGCAGTTCTTC
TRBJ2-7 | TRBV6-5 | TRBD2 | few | CASSYSGAGPREQYF | TGTGCCAGCAGTTACTCTGGAGCGGGGCCTAGGGAGCAGTACTTC
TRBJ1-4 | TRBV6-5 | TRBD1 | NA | CASSFTGEDEKLFF | TGTGCCAGCAGTTTCACAGGGGAGGATGAAAAACTGTTTTTT
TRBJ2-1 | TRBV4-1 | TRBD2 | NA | CASSQDSAGYNEQFF | TGCGCCAGCAGCCAAGATTCAGCGGGATACAATGAGCAGTTCTTC
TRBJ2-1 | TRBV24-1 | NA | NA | CATSVGGGPYNEQFF | TGTGCCACCAGTGTAGGGGGAGGGCCCTACAATGAGCAGTTCTTC
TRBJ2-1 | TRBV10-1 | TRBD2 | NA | CASSDPGGRQFF | TGCGCCAGCAGTGACCCGGGAGGGCGGCAGTTCTTC
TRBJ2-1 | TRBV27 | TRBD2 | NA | CASCQTSGGSPHNEQFF | TGTGCCAGCTGCCAGACTTCGGGCGGGAGTCCCCACAATGAGCAGTTCTTC
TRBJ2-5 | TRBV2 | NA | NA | CASTLLQEQETQYF | TGTGCCAGCACCTTATTACAGGAGCAAGAGACCCAGTACTTC
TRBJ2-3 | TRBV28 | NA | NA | CATKRGHNTDTQYF | TGTGCTACCAAAAGGGGACACAACACAGATACGCAGTATTTT
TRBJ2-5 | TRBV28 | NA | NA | CASSVVLKTQYF | TGTGCCAGCAGTGTGGTACTGAAGACCCAGTACTTC
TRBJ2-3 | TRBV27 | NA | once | CASSLHLSRGPDTQYF | TGTGCCAGCAGTTTACACTTAAGCAGGGGCCCAGATACGCAGTATTTT
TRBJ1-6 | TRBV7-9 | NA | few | CASRDDRLISPLHF | TGTGCCAGCAGGGACGACAGGTTAATTTCACCCCTCCACTTT
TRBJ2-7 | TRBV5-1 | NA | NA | CASGEGPVYEQYF | TGCGCCTCGGGTGAGGGTCCCGTCTACGAGCAGTACTTC
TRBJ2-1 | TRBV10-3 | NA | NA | CAISEEGDSLKFF | TGTGCCATCAGTGAAGAAGGTGACTCCTTGAAGTTCTTC
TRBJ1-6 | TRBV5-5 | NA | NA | CASSQTGDVEASPLHF | TGTGCCAGCAGCCAGACAGGCGACGTTGAGGCTTCACCCCTCCACTTT
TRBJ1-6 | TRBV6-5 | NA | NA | CASRSLDRTDSPLHF | TGTGCCAGCAGATCCCTTGACAGAACCGATTCACCCCTCCACTTT